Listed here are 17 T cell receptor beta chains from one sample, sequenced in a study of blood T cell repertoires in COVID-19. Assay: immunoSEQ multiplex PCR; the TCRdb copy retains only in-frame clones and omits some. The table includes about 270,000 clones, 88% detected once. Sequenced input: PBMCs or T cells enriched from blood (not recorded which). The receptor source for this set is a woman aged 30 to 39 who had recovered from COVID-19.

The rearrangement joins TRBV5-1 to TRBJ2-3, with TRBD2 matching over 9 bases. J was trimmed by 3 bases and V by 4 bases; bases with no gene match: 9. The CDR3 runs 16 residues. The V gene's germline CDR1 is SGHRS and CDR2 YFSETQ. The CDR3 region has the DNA TGCGCCAGCAGCACCGGACTAGCGATATCTACAGATACGCAGTATTTT. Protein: CASSTGLAISTDTQYF. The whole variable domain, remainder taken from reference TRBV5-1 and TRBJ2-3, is KAGVTQTPRYLIKTRGQQVTLSCSPISGHRSVSWYQQTPGQGLQFLFEYFSETQRNKGNFPGRFSGRQFSNSRSEMNVSTLELGDSALYLCASSTGLAISTDTQYFGPGTRLTVL.

In nucleotides, the CDR3 is TGTGCCACCAGCAGGGTGACTAGCGGGAGTCGTACCGGGGAGCTGTTTTTT. Translated, it gives CATSRVTSGSRTGELFF. V usage is TRBV15 and J usage is TRBJ2-2, with TRBD2 matching 12 bases. With 3 bases clipped from V and 5 bases from J, the junction kept 7 bases outside the gene matches. Germline CDR1 is LNHNV and CDR2 is YYDKDF (reference sequence). The CDR3 spans 17 residues.

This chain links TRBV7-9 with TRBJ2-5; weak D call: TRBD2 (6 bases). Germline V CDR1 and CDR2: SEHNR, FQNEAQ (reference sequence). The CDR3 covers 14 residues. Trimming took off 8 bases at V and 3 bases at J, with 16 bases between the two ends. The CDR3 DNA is TGTGCCAGCCTGGGGACTGCGCGGGAAGAGACCCAGTACTTC. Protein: CASLGTAREETQYF.

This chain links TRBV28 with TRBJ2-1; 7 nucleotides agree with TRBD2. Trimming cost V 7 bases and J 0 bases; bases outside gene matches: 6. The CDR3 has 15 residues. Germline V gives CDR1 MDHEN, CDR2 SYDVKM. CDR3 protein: CASNRGDGSYNEQFF. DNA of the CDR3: TGTGCCAGCAATCGGGGGGACGGCTCCTACAATGAGCAGTTCTTC. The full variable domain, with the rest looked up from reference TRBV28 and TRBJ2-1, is DVKVTQSSRYLVKRTGEKVFLECVQDMDHENMFWYRQDPGLGLRLIYFSYDVKMKEKGDIPEGYSVSREKKERFSLILESASTNQTSMYLCASNRGDGSYNEQFFGPGTRLTVL.

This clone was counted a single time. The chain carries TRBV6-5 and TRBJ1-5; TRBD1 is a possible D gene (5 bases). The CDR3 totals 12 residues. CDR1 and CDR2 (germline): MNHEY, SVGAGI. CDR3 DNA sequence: TGTGCGGGGGGTCAGAGCAATCAGCCCCAGCATTTT. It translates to CAGGQSNQPQHF.

CDR3 residues: CASSPLGINSGANVLTF. Written as DNA, the CDR3 is TGTGCCAGCAGTCCCCTCGGGATAAACTCTGGGGCCAACGTCCTGACTTTC. This chain uses TRBV28 with TRBJ2-6; tentative D call: TRBD2 (5 bases). The germline V gene has CDR1 MDHEN and CDR2 SYDVKM. The CDR3 contains 17 residues. Trimming took off 5 bases at V and 0 bases at J, with 14 bases between the two ends.

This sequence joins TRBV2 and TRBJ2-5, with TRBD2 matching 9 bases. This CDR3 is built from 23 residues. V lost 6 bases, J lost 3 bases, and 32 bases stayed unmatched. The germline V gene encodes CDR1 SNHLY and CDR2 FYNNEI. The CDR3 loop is CASSKTGWDSGSVSWNLEETQYF. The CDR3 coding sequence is TGTGCCAGCAGCAAGACAGGGTGGGATAGCGGGAGTGTTTCTTGGAATCTGGAAGAGACCCAGTACTTC.

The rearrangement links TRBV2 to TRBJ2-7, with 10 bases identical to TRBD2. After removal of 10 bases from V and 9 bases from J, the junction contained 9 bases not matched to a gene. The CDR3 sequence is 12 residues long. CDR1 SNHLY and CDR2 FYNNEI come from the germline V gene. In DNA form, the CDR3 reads TGTGCCACCTCTAAGAGACTAGCGGGGCAGTACTTC. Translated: CATSKRLAGQYF.

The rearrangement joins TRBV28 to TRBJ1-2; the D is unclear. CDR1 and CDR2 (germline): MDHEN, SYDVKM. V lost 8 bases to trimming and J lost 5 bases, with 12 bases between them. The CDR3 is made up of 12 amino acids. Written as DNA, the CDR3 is TGTGCCAGCCGGGAGAGAATTTATGGCTACACCTTC. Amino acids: CASRERIYGYTF.

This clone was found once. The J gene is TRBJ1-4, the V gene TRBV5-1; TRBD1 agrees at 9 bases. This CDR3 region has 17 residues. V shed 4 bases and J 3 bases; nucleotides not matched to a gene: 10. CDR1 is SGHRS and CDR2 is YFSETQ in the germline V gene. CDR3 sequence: CASSLRTGVVANEKLFF. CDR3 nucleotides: TGCGCCAGCAGCCTACGGACAGGGGTGGTAGCTAATGAAAAACTGTTTTTT.

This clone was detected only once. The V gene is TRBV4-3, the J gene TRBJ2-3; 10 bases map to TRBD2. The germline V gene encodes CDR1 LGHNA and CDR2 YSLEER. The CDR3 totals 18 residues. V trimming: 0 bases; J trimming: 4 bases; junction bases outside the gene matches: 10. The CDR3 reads CASSQDGSIAGGADTQYF. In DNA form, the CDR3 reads TGCGCCAGCAGCCAAGATGGGTCCATAGCGGGGGGCGCAGATACGCAGTATTTT.

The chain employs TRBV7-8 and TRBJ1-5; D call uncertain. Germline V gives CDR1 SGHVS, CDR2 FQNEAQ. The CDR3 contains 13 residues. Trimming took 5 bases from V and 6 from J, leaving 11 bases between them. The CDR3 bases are TGTGCCAGCAGCGCCGCCGGCGGTCAGCCCCAGCATTTT. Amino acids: CASSAAGGQPQHF.

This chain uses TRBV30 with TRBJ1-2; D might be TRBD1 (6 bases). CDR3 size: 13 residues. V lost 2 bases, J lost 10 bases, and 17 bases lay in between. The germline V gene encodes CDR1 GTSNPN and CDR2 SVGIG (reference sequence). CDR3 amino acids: CAWSQIPGQSYTF. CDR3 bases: TGTGCCTGGAGTCAGATCCCCGGACAGTCCTACACCTTC.

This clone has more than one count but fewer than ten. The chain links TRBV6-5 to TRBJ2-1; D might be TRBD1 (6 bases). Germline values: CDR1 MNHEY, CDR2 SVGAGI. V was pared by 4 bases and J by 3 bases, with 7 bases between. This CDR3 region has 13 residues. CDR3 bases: TGTGCCAGCAGTTCCAGGGGCTACAATGAGCAGTTCTTC. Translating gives CASSSRGYNEQFF.

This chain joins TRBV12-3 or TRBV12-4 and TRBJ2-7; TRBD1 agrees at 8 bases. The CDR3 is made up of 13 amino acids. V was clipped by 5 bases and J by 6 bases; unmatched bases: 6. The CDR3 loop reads CASSAGTGREQYF. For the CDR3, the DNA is TGTGCCAGCAGTGCCGGGACAGGTCGCGAGCAGTACTTC.

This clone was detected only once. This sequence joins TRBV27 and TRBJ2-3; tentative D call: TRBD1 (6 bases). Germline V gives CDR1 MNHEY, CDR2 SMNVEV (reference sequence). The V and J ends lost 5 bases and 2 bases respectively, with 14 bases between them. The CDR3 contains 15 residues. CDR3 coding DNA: TGTGCCAGCAGTCCCCGGGACAAGTACACAGATACGCAGTATTTT. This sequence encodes CASSPRDKYTDTQYF.

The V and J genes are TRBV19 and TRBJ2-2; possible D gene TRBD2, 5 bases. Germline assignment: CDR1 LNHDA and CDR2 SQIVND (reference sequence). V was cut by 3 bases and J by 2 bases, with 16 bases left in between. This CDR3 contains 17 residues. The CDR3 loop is CASSIRGRPINTGELFF. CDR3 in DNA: TGTGCCAGTAGTATCCGCGGGCGTCCGATCAACACCGGGGAGCTGTTTTTT. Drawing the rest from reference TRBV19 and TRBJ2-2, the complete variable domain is DGGITQSPKYLFRKEGQNVTLSCEQNLNHDAMYWYRQDPGQGLRLIYYSQIVNDFQKGDIAEGYSVSREKKESFPLTVTSAQKNPTAFYLCASSIRGRPINTGELFFGEGSRLTVL.